This T cell receptor (beta chain) was profiled in a study of T cell responses to AZD1222 COVID-19 vaccine. Study at large: Both about-4-week and about-12-week second-dose recipients were combined. Study-wide results and limits: Seropositivity was recorded at baseline in only 6 or 7 AZD1222 recipients. Spike-specific TCRs gained breadth and depth after people received two AZD1222 doses.

Sequencing was performed with immunoSEQ multiplex PCR; in TCRdb, only in-frame clones are kept and a portion is missing. The sample carries 150,000 to 200,000 clones, around 90% recorded once. As concerns this clone: Its antigen is unknown.

The CDR3 is 14 residues long. Germline V CDR1 and CDR2: MDHEN, SYDVKM. With 6 bases removed from V and 5 bases from J, the gap between germline ends came to 16 bases. The sequence came from an adult in good health. Material: peripheral blood, obtained on day 0 of AZD1222 vaccination. The rearrangement links TRBV28 to TRBJ1-1; D remains ambiguous. The CDR3 nucleotides are TGTGCCAGCAGCGATCCGACGGGAGGGACTGAAGCTTTCTTT. Its protein is CASSDPTGGTEAFF.